The clone carrying this TCR beta chain was observed a handful of times. One end of the junction does not line up with germline, which may come from a read error. In the authors' workflow: For nucleated cells, counts were estimated from reference gene primer amplification. Some clones are missing from TCRdb's copy, which holds only in-frame ones; the method was immunoSEQ multiplex PCR. V and J calls and clone size are copied from that table; D and trimming were computed from the DNA. There are 160,000 or so clones in the sample; roughly 90% occur only once, and about 2.8% lies in the top ten. The sample originates from a study of blood T cell repertoires in COVID-19. Whole-study context: T cells, B-cell-depleted T cells, or PBMCs provided the cDNA or gDNA that served as material.

CDR3 length: 15 residues. Germline lookup yields CDR1 LNHDA and CDR2 SQIVND (reference sequence). The TCR was taken from a man between 60 and 75 years old with acute or convalescent COVID-19. The sequencing input was peripheral blood. The rearrangement links TRBV19 to TRBJ2-1; 8 bases map to TRBD1. CDR3 DNA sequence: TGTGCCAGTAGGATAGGAACAGGGGGGAACAATGAGCAGTTCTTC. It encodes CASRIGTGGNNEQFF.